This T cell receptor (beta chain) appears in the sequencing data of a study of CXCR3-negative and CXCR3-positive naive CD8 T cells. Study-wide results and limits: Against CXCR3-negative naive cells, CXCR3-positive naive cells showed more hydrophobic TRB CDR3s.

Naive CD8+ T cells were CD45RO-CCR7+CD27+CD95-. The CDR3 spans 14 residues. Germline lookup yields CDR1 LGHNA and CDR2 YSLEER. Comments on this clonotype: The antigen is undetermined.

Preparation of TRB cDNA libraries relied on 5' RACE carrying UMI labels. Each CDR3 protein gets one entry in TCRdb, which reprocessed the 5' RACE reads and gives no DNA. The sample has 69,000 or so distinct CDR3 sequences, and its top ten clones hold approximately 1.5%. The source material was naive CXCR3- CD8+ T cells from blood. Subset in this sample: CD45RO-CCR7+CD27+CD95- naive CD8+ T cells lacking CXCR3 (TNR3-). The receptor was derived from a human donor in good health. Some clones in this sample may be carry-over from other donors' samples. The J gene is TRBJ2-1, the V gene TRBV4-3; TCRdb's D call, TRBD2, is unchecked because there is no DNA. CDR3 region: CASSQDVGDNEQFF.